This T cell receptor (beta chain) was captured by sequencing in a study of OX40 agonist ivuxolimab in advanced cancers. Whole-study context: Patients received ivuxolimab, an agonistic anti-OX40 (CD134) antibody.

In its sample, this clone was seen a few times. The antigen is not known. Method: immunoSEQ multiplex PCR; TCRdb's copy keeps in-frame clones and lacks some. The sample lists about 26,000 clones; roughly three quarters were seen once. Study conclusions and caveats: At 0.1 to 3.0 mg/kg and by week 6, CD4+ and CD8+ T cells in the blood had expanded clonally. Compared with CD4+, CD8+ T cells on average had more expanded clones.

V lost 1 base and J lost 0; bases outside the gene matches: 3. The CDR3 covers 16 residues. Germline lookup yields CDR1 KGHSH and CDR2 LQKENI. This receptor was identified in an adult with an advanced solid tumor such as melanoma, head and neck, liver or kidney cancer. The sequencing here drew on CD4+ or CD8+ T cells sorted from blood, taken in a trial of the OX40 agonist ivuxolimab. V gene TRBV18 combines with J gene TRBJ2-7, with TRBD2 matching over 10 bases. CDR3 residues: CASSPLGTSVSYEQYF. CDR3 DNA sequence: TGTGCCAGCTCACCACTAGGGACTAGCGTCTCCTACGAGCAGTACTTC.